The clone carrying this TCR beta chain was seen only once. Data came from immunoSEQ multiplex PCR; TCRdb stores just in-frame clones and leaves some out. This sample has 10,000 to 15,000 clones, with over 90% found just once. Patient depression severity was moderate to severe. This sample was included in a study of untreated major depressive disorder. The receptor's source is a man aged 30-40 years with major depressive disorder. Sequencing used CD4+ T cells from PBMCs.

In DNA form, the CDR3 reads TGTGCCAGCAGCAACGTGAAAGCTCGGAGCAATCAGCCCCAGCATTTT. Translation gives CASSNVKARSNQPQHF. The rearrangement joins TRBV7-8 to TRBJ1-5; no clear D. V dropped 5 bases and J dropped 1 base, with 15 bases sitting between them. Germline-derived CDR1 and CDR2 are SGHVS and FQNEAQ. CDR3 size: 16 residues.